Shown below are 7 T cell receptor beta chains from a single sample sequenced in a study of cytomegalovirus exposure and HLA in healthy donors. A multiplex PCR was run with 60 Vbeta primers and 13 Jbeta primers. Clones were read by immunoSEQ multiplex PCR, and TCRdb kept only the in-frame ones, dropping some. This sample yields under 200,000 clones, of which roughly 74% are seen a single time; roughly 7.8% belongs to the top ten. Sequenced material: PBMCs. The receptor set was obtained from a woman aged 40 to 49 in good health and CMV-seropositive.

The chain carries TRBV2 and TRBJ2-1, with D tentatively TRBD2 (5 bases). Germline values: CDR1 SNHLY, CDR2 FYNNEI. Between the trimmed V and J ends, which lost 4 bases and 0 bases, there was a span of 16 bases. The CDR3 consists of 17 residues. CDR3 loop: CASSVLGFLDSYNEQFF. As DNA, the CDR3 is TGTGCCAGCAGTGTACTAGGTTTTCTCGACTCCTACAATGAGCAGTTCTTC.

The chain uses TRBV9 and TRBJ1-6, with D perhaps TRBD1 (5 bases). V was trimmed by 0 bases and J by 8 bases, leaving 12 bases between them. CDR3 length equals 15 residues. The germline V gene encodes CDR1 SGDLS and CDR2 YYNGEE. The DNA for the CDR3 is TGTGCCAGCAGCGTAGCGGCCAGGGATGATTCACCCCTCCACTTT. It specifies CASSVAARDDSPLHF.

J is TRBJ1-3 and V is TRBV6-1, with TRBD1 identical over 7 bases. CDR3 size: 16 residues. Germline lookup yields CDR1 MNHNS and CDR2 SASEGT. Unmatched junction bases numbered 6, after V lost 4 bases and J lost 0 bases. The CDR3: CASSARWDSSGNTIYF. DNA for the CDR3: TGTGCCAGCAGTGCCCGCTGGGACAGCTCTGGAAACACCATATATTTT.

Regarding this clone: Relative to the germline gene, one junction end is altered; a read error may explain this. This specimen includes other DNA sequences encoding the same CDR3. J is TRBJ1-2 and V is TRBV10-3, with D perhaps TRBD1 (6 bases). The length of the CDR3 is 12 residues. The germline V gene has CDR1 ENHRY and CDR2 SYGVKD. As DNA, the CDR3 is TGTGCCATCAGTGCAGGGGCCTATGGTTACACCTTC. This sequence encodes CAISAGAYGYTF.

This clone was recorded a few times. In DNA form, the CDR3 reads TGTGCCAGCAGTTCTCCCCGGGACAGGGGTAACTATGGCTACACCTTC. This codes for CASSSPRDRGNYGYTF. The chain is built from TRBV28 and TRBJ1-2, with 10 positions matching TRBD1. In germline, CDR1 is MDHEN, CDR2 SYDVKM. The CDR3 extends over 16 amino acids. Germline trimming cut 4 bases from V and 1 base from J; bases unmatched to any gene: 6.

The chain carries TRBV29-1 and TRBJ1-4, with 7 positions matching TRBD1. The CDR3 runs to 13 residues. Germline CDR1 SQVTM, CDR2 ANQGSEA. With 6 bases clipped from V and 8 bases from J, the junction kept 9 bases outside the gene matches. The CDR3 coding sequence is TGCAGCGTGACAGGGTCGGAGGGGGAAAAACTGTTTTTT. It translates to CSVTGSEGEKLFF.

The rearrangement links TRBV2 to TRBJ1-2; D might be TRBD1 (5 bases). CDR1 is SNHLY and CDR2 is FYNNEI in the germline V gene. This CDR3 is 13 amino acids long. V was pared by 7 bases and J by 4 bases, with 13 bases between. CDR3 region: CASTPRGGYGYTF. The CDR3 DNA follows: TGTGCCAGCACCCCACGGGGGGGCTATGGCTACACCTTC.